A selection of T cell receptor beta chains follows, all from one sample in a study of graft-versus-host responses after intestinal transplantation. Their cognate antigens are unknown. Here immunoSEQ multiplex PCR was the method, and the copy in TCRdb shows in-frame clones only, minus some. The sample carries roughly 98,000 clones, 90% to 95% recorded once. The sequencing here drew on unstimulated CD8+ T cells sorted from spleen or lymph node cells, taken before transplant. The receptors were gathered from a human donor who was the organ donor for an intestinal transplant. Each CDR3 is given with its conserved first and last residue. A D gene is named only where the DNA matches it firmly. Clone size, where shown, is once, few, many, or a class for clones that have expanded.

TGTGCCAGCAGCTCCTCGGGACTAGCGGTATACGAGCAGTACTTC CASSSSGLAVYEQYF TRBD2 TRBV7-2 NA TRBJ2-7
TGTGCCAGCAGCTTAACGGGGACTAGCGGGGGACCCACCGGGGAGCTGTTTTTT CASSLTGTSGGPTGELFF TRBD2 TRBV7-3 NA TRBJ2-2
TGCGCCAGCAGCTTGGCCCTGACAGGGGAGAACACTGAAGCTTTCTTT CASSLALTGENTEAFF TRBD1 TRBV5-1 NA TRBJ1-1
TGTGCCAGCTCACCACGCACGGGAGGGCCCGGCAATGAGCAGTTCTTC CASSPRTGGPGNEQFF TRBD2 TRBV18 NA TRBJ2-1
TGCAGCGTTGAAGGCGGGTGGGGGGACGACACCACAGATACGCAGTATTTT CSVEGGWGDDTTDTQYF NA TRBV29-1 NA TRBJ2-3
TGTGCCAGCAGCCGAGGGACAGTGGGTAATGAAAAACTGTTTTTT CASSRGTVGNEKLFF TRBD1 TRBV7-6 NA TRBJ1-4
TGCGCCAGCAGCCCCGGGACAGGGAACTCTGGGGCCAACGTCCTGACTTTC CASSPGTGNSGANVLTF TRBD1 TRBV23-1 NA TRBJ2-6
TGTGCCAGCAGCGAAGCGGGGGTAACTAGCACAGATACGCAGTATTTT CASSEAGVTSTDTQYF TRBD2 TRBV7-2 NA TRBJ2-3
TGCGCCAGCAGCCAAAAGTTCTCCAACCCCGGGACAGATACGCAGTATTTT CASSQKFSNPGTDTQYF NA TRBV4-1 NA TRBJ2-3
TGTGCCAGCAGTACACACCGAAATGAAAAACTGTTTTTT CASSTHRNEKLFF NA TRBV27 NA TRBJ1-4
TGTGCCAGCAGATGGGAGGGCAGTCCGCAGTATTTT CASRWEGSPQYF TRBD2 TRBV6-5 NA TRBJ2-3
TGTGCCAGCACCACTCTTGGGGGGGACAGGGAGTACGAGCAGTACTTC CASTTLGGDREYEQYF TRBD1 TRBV28 NA TRBJ2-7
TGTGCCAGCAGCCTTACAGGGTATGAGCAGTTCTTC CASSLTGYEQFF NA TRBV6-5 NA TRBJ2-1
TGTGCCAGCAGCCGCACCGGGGGGGATGTTAGTCAGCCCCAGCATTTT CASSRTGGDVSQPQHF NA TRBV9 once TRBJ1-5
TGTGCCAGCACGCGGGACGAGCAGTACTTC CASTRDEQYF NA TRBV9 NA TRBJ2-7
TGTGCCAGCAGCGCCCACGCTGGGGCTGGCCCCCTTTATGCAACTAATGAAAAACTGTTTTTT CASSAHAGAGPLYATNEKLFF NA TRBV9 NA TRBJ1-4
TGTGCCAGCTCACCATTGCGGGGAAGGGACTCCTACGAGCAGTACTTC CASSPLRGRDSYEQYF NA TRBV18 NA TRBJ2-7
TGTGCCAGTAGAACCTCCGGGACAGGGGGCGATGGCTACACCTTC CASRTSGTGGDGYTF TRBD1 TRBV19 NA TRBJ1-2
TGTGCCAGCAGCGTCCTAGGAGAGCAGTACTTC CASSVLGEQYF NA TRBV7-2 NA TRBJ2-7
TGCGCCAGCAGCCACCCCACCCCTCCTAGCGACCGCTCCTACAATGAGCAGTTCTTC CASSHPTPPSDRSYNEQFF NA TRBV4-3 NA TRBJ2-1
TGTGCCAGCAGCTTAGTTCAGGGTACAGATACGCAGTATTTT CASSLVQGTDTQYF NA TRBV13 NA TRBJ2-3
TGTGCCAGCTCTGACCCCCGGGACCCTGGGGGGGATACGCAGTATTTT CASSDPRDPGGDTQYF NA TRBV2 NA TRBJ2-3
TGTGCCAGTAGTATAGATGGGAGGGAGTACGAGCAGTACTTC CASSIDGREYEQYF TRBD2 TRBV19 NA TRBJ2-7
TGTGCCACATCGGGGTCGGGCTACGAGCAGTACTTC CATSGSGYEQYF NA TRBV19 NA TRBJ2-7
TGTGCCAGCAGTTTATCCGGGACAGGGGTCTACGAGCAGTACTTC CASSLSGTGVYEQYF TRBD1 TRBV27 NA TRBJ2-7
TGTGCCAGCAGGCCTCTGAGCGGGAGGGCGATTCCAGAGGATGAGCAGTTCTTC CASRPLSGRAIPEDEQFF TRBD2 TRBV28 NA TRBJ2-1
TGTGCCATCGTAGTGTACAATGAGCAGTTCTTC CAIVVYNEQFF NA TRBV2 NA TRBJ2-1
TGTGCCACCAGCAGTAGCCGCTCGATGAACACTGAAGCTTTCTTT CATSSSRSMNTEAFF NA TRBV15 NA TRBJ1-1
TGTGCCAGCAGCTTGGTCGGTCCCTCGGGGGGGCCCAACTATGGCTACACCTTC CASSLVGPSGGPNYGYTF NA TRBV5-6 NA TRBJ1-2
TGTGCCAGCAGTGAATACATCGAGCAGTACTTC CASSEYIEQYF NA TRBV25-1 few TRBJ2-7
TGTGCCGGGGCTGGACCGCCGGCGGACGAGCAGTACTTC CAGAGPPADEQYF NA TRBV2 NA TRBJ2-7
TGTGCCAGCAGCCCCCCGGGAGACGAGCAGTACTTC CASSPPGDEQYF NA TRBV27 NA TRBJ2-7
TGCGCCAGCAGCCCAGAGGAAGGGACAATGGATGAAAAACTGTTTTTT CASSPEEGTMDEKLFF NA TRBV4-1 NA TRBJ1-4
TGTGCCAGCAGTTTGGGATGGGGAGCCAGTCAGCCCCAGCATTTT CASSLGWGASQPQHF NA TRBV28 NA TRBJ1-5
TGTGCCAGCAGCTTAGTAGAAGAGACCCAGTACTTC CASSLVEETQYF NA TRBV11-2 NA TRBJ2-5
TGTGCCAGCAGTGACCAAACAGGGGGCGTTAGCAATCAGCCCCAGCATTTT CASSDQTGGVSNQPQHF TRBD1 TRBV2 NA TRBJ1-5
TGTGCCAGCAGCTTAGCCCCCGGGAGTGGGGTAGATACGCAGTATTTT CASSLAPGSGVDTQYF NA TRBV7-6 NA TRBJ2-3
TGTGCCAGTAGTACCCTCCGGGACAGAGAAGAGACCCAGTACTTC CASSTLRDREETQYF TRBD1 TRBV19 NA TRBJ2-5
TGTGCCAGCAGTCCCAGTATGGGGGGGCGCTTGTACGAGCAGTACTTC CASSPSMGGRLYEQYF NA TRBV28 NA TRBJ2-7
TGTGCCAGCAGCCTAGGGGACCCAGGGGACGAGCAGTACTTC CASSLGDPGDEQYF NA TRBV28 once TRBJ2-7
TGTGCCAGCAGCTTACCGAGCGGGGGGGCAGATACGCAGTATTTT CASSLPSGGADTQYF TRBD2 TRBV7-9 NA TRBJ2-3
TGTGCCAGCAGCCAAGGGATAGCGGGGTCATACGAGCAGTACTTT CASSQGIAGSYEQYF TRBD2 TRBV4-2 NA TRBJ2-7